The 11 T cell receptor beta chains given below trace back to one sample, sequenced in a study of CD8 T cells in ankylosing spondylitis. Study-level findings and limits: Apparently characteristic of ankylosing spondylitis blood was a TCR beta motif (roughly 8 highly homologous variants).

These receptors have no identified antigens. TCRdb called the 5' RACE reads again in MiXCR, with one record for every CDR3 protein. In the table there are some 450,000 distinct CDR3 sequences, more than 15% of which are singletons. Sequencing was done on a sample of blood, either unsorted or a sorted T cell fraction (not recorded which). The receptor set was obtained from a male donor with ankylosing spondylitis.

This clonotype has just a few counts. The V gene is TRBV5-1, the J gene TRBJ1-3; no clear D. Between the trimmed V and J ends, which lost 4 bases and 2 bases, there was a span of 7 bases. The CDR3 totals 13 residues. Germline V lookup: CDR1 SGHRS, CDR2 YFSETQ. The CDR3 region is CASSPQTGNTIYF. The CDR3 bases are TGCGCCAGCAGCCCACAAACTGGAAACACCATATATTTT.

This clonotype was detected ten times or more. The chain couples TRBV28 to TRBJ2-3, with D perhaps being TRBD1 or TRBD2 (5 bases each). Germline values: CDR1 MDHEN, CDR2 SYDVKM. This CDR3 is built from 12 residues. V lost 8 bases to trimming and J lost 3 bases, with 9 bases between them. CDR3 DNA sequence: TGTGCCAGCCCGGGGCGGACAGATACGCAGTATTTT. Protein sequence: CASPGRTDTQYF.

This CDR3 reads CASSSGGGSGTDTQYF. CDR3 DNA sequence: TGCGCCAGCAGCAGCGGTGGGGGGAGTGGCACAGATACGCAGTATTTT. The rearrangement uses TRBV5-1 and TRBJ2-3; possible D gene TRBD2, 6 bases. CDR1 is SGHRS, CDR2 YFSETQ, per germline. This CDR3 contains 16 residues. Trimming pared 4 bases from V and 1 base from J, leaving 16 bases between.

This clonotype was seen a handful of times. The genes are TRBV5-1 and TRBJ2-5, with TRBD1 matching 8 bases. The V and J ends lost 5 bases and 2 bases, in that order; junction bases with no gene match: 11. The germline gives CDR1 SGHRS, CDR2 YFSETQ. The CDR3 consists of 16 residues. CDR3 sequence reads: CASRHGQGAPQETQYF. The CDR3 DNA follows: TGCGCCAGCAGGCACGGACAGGGTGCGCCGCAAGAGACCCAGTACTTC.

In this sample, this clonotype turned up many times. CDR3 amino acids: CASSEGTGGITPYGYTF. DNA for the CDR3: TGTGCCAGCAGTGAGGGTACAGGGGGCATTACCCCCTATGGCTACACCTTC. The chain carries TRBV6-1 and TRBJ1-2, with TRBD1 matching 9 bases. There are 17 residues in the CDR3. Germline lookup yields CDR1 MNHNS and CDR2 SASEGT. V trimming: 3 bases; J trimming: 4 bases; junction bases outside the gene matches: 12.

This clonotype has a handful of counts. This chain links TRBV12-3 or TRBV12-4 with TRBJ2-2, with 7 bases identical to TRBD2. V trimming: 3 bases; J trimming: 6 bases; junction bases outside the gene matches: 4. The CDR3 totals 14 residues. CDR3: CASSFWGGSGELFF. The CDR3 nucleotides are TGTGCCAGCAGTTTTTGGGGGGGGTCCGGGGAGCTGTTTTTT.

In its sample, this clonotype was seen a few times. The J gene is TRBJ2-3, the V gene TRBV20-1; 11 bases agree with TRBD2. Germline lookup yields CDR1 DFQATT and CDR2 SNEGSKA (reference sequence). Trimming at V came to 5 bases and at J to 5 bases, leaving 6 bases not matched to a gene. This CDR3 contains 14 residues. For the CDR3, the DNA is TGCAGTGCTCGCAGACTAGCGGGGTTAGATACGCAGTATTTT. Residues: CSARRLAGLDTQYF.

This chain connects TRBV12-3 or TRBV12-4 to TRBJ2-5; no clear D. Trimming took 5 bases from V and 4 from J, leaving 14 bases between them. CDR3 length: 14 residues. Written as DNA, the CDR3 is TGTGCCAGCAGTCCTCGGACCTGGATAGAGACCCAGTACTTC. It codes for CASSPRTWIETQYF.

This chain connects TRBV6-4 to TRBJ2-2; 7 bases line up with TRBD2. The CDR3 is 17 amino acids. The V segment lost 5 bases and the J segment 1 base; nucleotides outside the gene matches: 10. Germline CDR1 MRHNA, CDR2 SNTAGT. The CDR3 loop is CASSTPRPSGNTGELFF. The CDR3 DNA reads TGTGCCAGCAGTACCCCAAGGCCTAGCGGGAACACCGGGGAGCTGTTTTTT.

This clonotype occurred a few times. This rearrangement joins TRBV7-2 to TRBJ2-1; tentatively, D is TRBD2 (5 bases). Germline V CDR1 and CDR2: SGHTA, FQGNSA. This CDR3 has 15 residues. Trimming shortened V by 5 bases and J by 3 bases, and 14 bases separated the two germline ends. CDR3 amino acids: CASSLTQAVYNEQFF. CDR3 nucleotide sequence: TGTGCCAGCAGCCTTACCCAAGCGGTCTACAATGAGCAGTTCTTC.

This clonotype was seen a handful of times. The chain employs TRBV28 and TRBJ2-1; 9 bases map to TRBD2. The CDR3 runs 15 residues. Trimming cost V 8 bases and J 2 bases; bases outside gene matches: 7. Germline V lookup: CDR1 MDHEN, CDR2 SYDVKM. The DNA of the CDR3 is TGTGCCAGCGTACCCGCGGGAGGGGCCTACAATGAGCAGTTCTTC. It is translated as CASVPAGGAYNEQFF. Complete variable domain (other parts from reference TRBV28 and TRBJ2-1): DVKVTQSSRYLVKRTGEKVFLECVQDMDHENMFWYRQDPGLGLRLIYFSYDVKMKEKGDIPEGYSVSREKKERFSLILESASTNQTSMYLCASVPAGGAYNEQFFGPGTRLTVL.